This paragraph reports one T cell receptor beta chain. CD45RO-negative cells were positively selected for CCR7, leaving out terminally differentiated effector memory CD45RA+ cells. The repertoire was sequenced with immunoSEQ multiplex PCR; TCRdb's copy has only in-frame clones and lacks some. This repertoire shows more than 2 million clones, approximately 95% found once; its top ten account for more than 0.95%. The data were taken from a study of shared clonotypes between healthy human individuals. Germline lookup yields CDR1 MNHNY and CDR2 SVGAGI (reference sequence). This CDR3 is 14 amino acids long. Deletions cut 0 bases from V and 1 base from J, with 6 bases between.

The rearrangement joins TRBV6-6 to TRBJ1-2; no definite D call. The specimen sequenced was naive CD8+ T cells sorted from blood. This receptor was obtained from a man between 18 and 29 years old in good health. CDR3 sequence: CASSYSNSNYGYTF. CDR3 DNA: TGTGCCAGCAGTTACTCGAACAGTAACTATGGCTACACCTTC.